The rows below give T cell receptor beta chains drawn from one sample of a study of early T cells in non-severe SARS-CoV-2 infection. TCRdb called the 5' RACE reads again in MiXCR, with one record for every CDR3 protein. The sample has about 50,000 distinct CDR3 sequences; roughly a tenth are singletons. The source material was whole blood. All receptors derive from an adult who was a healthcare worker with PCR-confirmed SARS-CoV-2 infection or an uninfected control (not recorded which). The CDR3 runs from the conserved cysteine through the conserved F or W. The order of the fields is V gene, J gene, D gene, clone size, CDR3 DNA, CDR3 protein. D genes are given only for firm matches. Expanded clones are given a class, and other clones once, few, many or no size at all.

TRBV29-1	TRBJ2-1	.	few	TGCAGCGTTTCGGACGCTAGACTAAATGAGCAGTTCTTC	CSVSDARLNEQFF
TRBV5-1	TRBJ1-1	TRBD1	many	TGCGCCAGCAGCTTGGACAGGGGACCGCTTGAAGCTTTCTTT	CASSLDRGPLEAFF
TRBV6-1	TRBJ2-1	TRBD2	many	TGTGCCAGCAGTGCGGCTAGCGGGAGAAGTGAGCAGTTCTTC	CASSAASGRSEQFF
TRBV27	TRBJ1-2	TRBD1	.	TGTGCCAGCAGTAGTGGGACAGCCCTTGGCTGCACCTTC	CASSSGTALGCTF
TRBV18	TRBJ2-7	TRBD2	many	TGTGCCAGCTCACCCCCGGCCAGCGGGATGTACGAGCAGTACTTC	CASSPPASGMYEQYF
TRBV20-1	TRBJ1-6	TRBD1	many	TGCAGTGCTAGTTTGACGGGACAGTTCAATTCACCCCTCCACTTT	CSASLTGQFNSPLHF
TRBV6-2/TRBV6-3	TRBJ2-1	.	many	TGTGCCAGCACCGGGACGGGATTGAATGAGCAGTTCTTC	CASTGTGLNEQFF
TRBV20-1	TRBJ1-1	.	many	TGCAGTGCTAGAGCTTCAGAGGTAGGGGCCACTGAAGCTTTCTTT	CSARASEVGATEAFF
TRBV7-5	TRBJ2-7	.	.	.	CISVPEAGLAGGYEQYF
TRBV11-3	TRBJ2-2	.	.	TGTGCCAGCAGCTCCTTTCCTTCTAGGAAGCTGTTTTTT	CASSSFPSRKLFF
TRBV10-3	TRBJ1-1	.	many	TGTGCCATCAGTGAGGGCCGACTGAACACTGAAGCTTTCTTT	CAISEGRLNTEAFF
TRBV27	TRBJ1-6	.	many	TGTGCCAGCAGCCTACGAGGGGGGGGTTCCTATAATTCACCCCTCCACTTT	CASSLRGGGSYNSPLHF
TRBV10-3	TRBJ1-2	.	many	TGTGCCATCAGTGCGGCAGGAACTTATGGCTACACCTTC	CAISAAGTYGYTF
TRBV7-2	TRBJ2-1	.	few	TGTGCCAGCAGCTTAGGTTTCGCGTCCTACAATGAGCAGTTCTTC	CASSLGFASYNEQFF
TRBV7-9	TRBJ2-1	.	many	TGTGCCAGCAGCCCCCCGGCGCAAAGGGGCCAGAATGAGCAGTTCTTC	CASSPPAQRGQNEQFF
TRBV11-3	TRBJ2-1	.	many	TGTGCCAGCAGCTTAGGCCGACTCAATGAGCAGTTCTTC	CASSLGRLNEQFF
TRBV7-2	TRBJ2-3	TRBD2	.	TGTGCCAGCAGCTTAAGCGGGGCCTACACAGATACGCAGTATTTT	CASSLSGAYTDTQYF
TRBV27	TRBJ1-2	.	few	TGTGCCAGCAGTTTATCGGGTTTAGCTGGCTACACCTTC	CASSLSGLAGYTF
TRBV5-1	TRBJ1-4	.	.	TGCCCCAGCAGCTTGGCCTCCGGGACGGCGAATGAAAAACTGTTTTTT	CPSSLASGTANEKLFF
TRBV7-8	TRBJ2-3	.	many	TGTGCCTGCGGGCCGGGTAACACGCAGTATTTT	CACGPGNTQYF
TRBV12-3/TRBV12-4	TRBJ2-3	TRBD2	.	TGTGCCAGCAGTCCAACTACAGGGGAGACTGCTAGCGGGAGGGCCACAGATACGCAGTATTTT	CASSPTTGETASGRATDTQYF
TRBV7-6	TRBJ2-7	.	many	TGTGCCAGCAGCTTAGCGCTGGGGTACGAGCAGTACTTC	CASSLALGYEQYF
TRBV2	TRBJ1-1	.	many	TGTGCCAGCAGTGAAATCCGACTCGGGGGGACTGAAGCTTTCTTT	CASSEIRLGGTEAFF
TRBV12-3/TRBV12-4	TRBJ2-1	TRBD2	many	TGTGCCAGCAGCGGACCGGGGACTAGTATTTACAATGAGCAGTTCTTC	CASSGPGTSIYNEQFF
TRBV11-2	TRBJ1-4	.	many	TGTGCCAGCAGCTCCTACGGACAGTCCAATGAAAAACTGTTTTTT	CASSSYGQSNEKLFF
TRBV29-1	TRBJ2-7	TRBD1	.	TGCAGCGTTAATACAGGGGGTAACGAGCAGTACTTC	CSVNTGGNEQYF
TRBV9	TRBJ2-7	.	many	TGTGCCAGCAGCCCCGGACTAACTCTCTACGAGCAGTACTTC	CASSPGLTLYEQYF
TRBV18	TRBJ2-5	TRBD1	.	TGTGCCAGCTCACCGCAAACAGGGGGAGAGACCCAGTACTTC	CASSPQTGGETQYF
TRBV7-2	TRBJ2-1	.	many	TGTGCCAGCAGCTTAGAGACGGGAAGGGGGAATGAGCAGTTCTTC	CASSLETGRGNEQFF
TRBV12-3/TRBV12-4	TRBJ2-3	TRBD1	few	TGTGCCAGCAGTTTAGGTTGGGGTACCGGGACAGGGCCGCCTTATAGCACAGATACGCAGTATTTT	CASSLGWGTGTGPPYSTDTQYF
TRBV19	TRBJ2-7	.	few	TGTGCCAGTAGTATAGGTCTCGGAGAGGAGCAGTACTTC	CASSIGLGEEQYF
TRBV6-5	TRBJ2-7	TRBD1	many	TGTGCCAGCAGTTACAATGCCCCCGGACAGGGGGCCTACGAGCAGTACTTC	CASSYNAPGQGAYEQYF
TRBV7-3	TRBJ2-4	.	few	TGTGCCAGCAGCCCCGGCTCTGGATCGATTCAGTACTTC	CASSPGSGSIQYF
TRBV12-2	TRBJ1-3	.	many	TGTGCAAGTCGCTTAATGGGACAAAGCTCTGGAAACACCATATATTTT	CASRLMGQSSGNTIYF
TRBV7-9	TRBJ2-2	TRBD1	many	TGTGCCAGCAGTTTCCCGGGACAGGGGCCCGGGGAGCTGTTTTTT	CASSFPGQGPGELFF
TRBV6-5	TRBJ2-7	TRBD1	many	TGTGCCAGCAGTGCCGGGACAGGGGCCTACGAGCAGTACTTC	CASSAGTGAYEQYF
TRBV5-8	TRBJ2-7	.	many	TGTGCCAGCAGCATGGGGGCATCTGGTTCCTACGAGCAGTACTTC	CASSMGASGSYEQYF
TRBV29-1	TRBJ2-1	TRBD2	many	TGCAGCGTTGTGCCTAGCGGGAGGCTCTACAATGAGCAGTTCTTC	CSVVPSGRLYNEQFF
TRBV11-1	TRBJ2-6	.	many	TGTGCCAGCAGCTTCAGGGGTACAGGGGCCAACGTCCTGACTTTC	CASSFRGTGANVLTF
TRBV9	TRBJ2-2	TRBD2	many	TGTGCCAGCAGCGTACAAGCGGGAGACACCGGGGAGCTGTTTTTT	CASSVQAGDTGELFF
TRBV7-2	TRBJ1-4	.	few	TGTGCCAGCAGCTCCCGCTCCGGGACGGCTAATGAAAAACTGTTTTTT	CASSSRSGTANEKLFF
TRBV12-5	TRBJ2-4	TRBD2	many	TGTGCTAGTGGTTTGTTTCCTAGCGGGAGTCCCAAAAACATTCAGTACTTC	CASGLFPSGSPKNIQYF
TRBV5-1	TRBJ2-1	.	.	TGCGCCAGCAGCTTGGACCTAAGCGGCAGCTCCTACAATGAGCAGTTCTTC	CASSLDLSGSSYNEQFF
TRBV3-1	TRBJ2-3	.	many	TGTGCCAGCAGCCGTCATACAGATACGCAGTATTTT	CASSRHTDTQYF
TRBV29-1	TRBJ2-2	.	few	TGCAGCGTTGTATTGATCTGGGGGCGAACCGGGGAGCTGTTTTTT	CSVVLIWGRTGELFF
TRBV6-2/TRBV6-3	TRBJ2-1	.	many	TGTGCCAGCAGTTACCGGGAATCGGAGCAGTTCTTC	CASSYRESEQFF
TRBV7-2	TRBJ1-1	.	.	TGTGCCAGCAGCAACCAAGGGAATACTGAAGCTTTCTTT	CASSNQGNTEAFF
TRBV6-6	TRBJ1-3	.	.	TGTGCGATGACTGGCTCTGGAAACACCATATATTTT	CAMTGSGNTIYF
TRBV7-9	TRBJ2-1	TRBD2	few	TGTGCCAGCAGCTTACTTGGAGTTAGCGGGATAGAGCAGTTCTTC	CASSLLGVSGIEQFF
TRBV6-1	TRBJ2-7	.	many	TGTGCCAGCAGTGAAGGAGGGCCGGATTACGAGCAGTACTTC	CASSEGGPDYEQYF
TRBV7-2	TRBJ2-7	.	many	TGTGCCAGCAGCTTCTTGTTCGGGCCGTCCTACGAGCAGTACTTC	CASSFLFGPSYEQYF
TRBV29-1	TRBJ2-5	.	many	TGCAGCGTCTGGCGAGAGACCCAGTACTTC	CSVWRETQYF
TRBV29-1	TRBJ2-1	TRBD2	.	TGCAGCGTTGTAGCGGGAGGCTTCAACAATGAGCAGTTCTTC	CSVVAGGFNNEQFF
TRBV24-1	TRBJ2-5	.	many	TGTGCCACCAGTGATTCAAAAGGTCCTAAAGGGACCCAGTACTTC	CATSDSKGPKGTQYF
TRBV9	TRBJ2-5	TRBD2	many	TGTGCCAGCAGCCCCGGACTAGCGGGACTCCAAGAGACCCAGTACTTC	CASSPGLAGLQETQYF
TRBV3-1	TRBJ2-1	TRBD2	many	TGTGCCAGCAGCCAAGACGGTCTAGCGGAAAATGAGCAGTTCTTC	CASSQDGLAENEQFF
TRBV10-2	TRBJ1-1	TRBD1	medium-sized	TGCGCCAGCAGTTTTGGGGACAGTTGGGACACTGAAGCTTTCTTT	CASSFGDSWDTEAFF